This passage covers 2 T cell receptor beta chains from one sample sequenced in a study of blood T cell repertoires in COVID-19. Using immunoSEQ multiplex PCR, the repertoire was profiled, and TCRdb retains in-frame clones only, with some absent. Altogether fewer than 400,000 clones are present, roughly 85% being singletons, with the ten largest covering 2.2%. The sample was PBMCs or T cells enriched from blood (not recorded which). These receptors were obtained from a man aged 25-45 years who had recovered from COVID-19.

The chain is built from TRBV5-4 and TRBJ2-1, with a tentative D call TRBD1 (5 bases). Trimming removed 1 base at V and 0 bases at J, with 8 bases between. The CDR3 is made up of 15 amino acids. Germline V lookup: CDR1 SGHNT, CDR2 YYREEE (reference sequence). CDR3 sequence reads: CASSLQGSSYNEQFF. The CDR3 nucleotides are TGTGCCAGCAGCTTGCAGGGTAGCTCCTACAATGAGCAGTTCTTC. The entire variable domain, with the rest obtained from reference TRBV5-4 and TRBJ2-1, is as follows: ETGVTQSPTHLIKTRGQQVTLRCSSQSGHNTVSWYQQALGQGPQFIFQYYREEENGRGNFPPRFSGLQFPNYSSELNVNALELDDSALYLCASSLQGSSYNEQFFGPGTRLTVL.

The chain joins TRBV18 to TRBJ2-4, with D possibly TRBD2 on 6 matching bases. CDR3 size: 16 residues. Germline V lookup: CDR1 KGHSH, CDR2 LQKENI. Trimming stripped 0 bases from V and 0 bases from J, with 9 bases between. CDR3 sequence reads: CASSPPGGLAKNIQYF. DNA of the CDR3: TGTGCCAGCTCACCACCGGGGGGACTAGCCAAAAACATTCAGTACTTC. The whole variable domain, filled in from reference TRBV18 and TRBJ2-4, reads NAGVMQNPRHLVRRRGQEARLRCSPMKGHSHVYWYRQLPEEGLKFMVYLQKENIIDESGMPKERFSAEFPKEGPSILRIQQVVRGDSAAYFCASSPPGGLAKNIQYFGAGTRLSVL.